These 13 T cell receptor beta chains originate from one sample sequenced in a study of tissue T cells after allogeneic stem cell transplantation (dated by TCRdb to the early 2020s). What the time point label conveys for this sample: human tissue collected at research (rapid) autopsy. Libraries were made using the immunoSEQ multiplex PCR assay. In its TCRdb copy, this immuneACCESS table keeps in-frame sequences only and misses some clones. Where compared with another copy, unresolved V genes explain less than half of these, and the others have no known cause. Within this sample are approximately 6,000 clones, with about 74% of them counted one time only. The ten most abundant clones make up less than 8.5% of the sample. The sample in question was tissue from the rectum, obtained at autopsy. The source of these receptors is a woman aged 18-50 years with breast cancer.

This clone came up a few times. The gene calls are TRBV2 and TRBJ1-1; TRBD1 is a possible D gene (5 bases). V shed 3 bases and J shed 9 bases, with 8 bases lying between them. There are 11 residues in the CDR3. Germline values: CDR1 SNHLY, CDR2 FYNNEI. The CDR3 loop reads CASSEGLQAFF. CDR3 bases: TGTGCCAGCAGTGAGGGGCTCCAAGCTTTCTTT.

This clone was found a few times. V usage is TRBV7-9 and J usage is TRBJ2-7; 7 nucleotides align to TRBD1. The germline gives CDR1 SEHNR, CDR2 FQNEAQ (reference sequence). The CDR3 spans 14 residues. V trimming: 4 bases; J trimming: 5 bases; junction bases outside the gene matches: 8. The CDR3 coding sequence is TGTGCCAGCAGCTCGACAGGGACGGAGGACGAGCAGTACTTC. Translated: CASSSTGTEDEQYF.

The rearrangement uses TRBV28 and TRBJ2-3; the D is unclear. V lost 3 bases and J 3 bases, leaving 7 bases between the germline ends. CDR1 and CDR2 (germline): MDHEN, SYDVKM. This CDR3 region has 13 residues. CDR3: CASSLLGTDTQYF. The CDR3 bases are TGTGCCAGCAGTTTGCTAGGAACAGATACGCAGTATTTT.

The rearrangement uses TRBV5-6 and TRBJ2-3, with 7 bases that match TRBD1. This CDR3 is 13 amino acids long. The germline CDR1 and CDR2 sequences are SGHDT and YYEEEE. V lost 4 bases, J lost 3 bases, and 2 bases stayed unmatched. The DNA of the CDR3 is TGTGCCAGCAGCCAGACAGGGACAGATACGCAGTATTTT. It is translated as CASSQTGTDTQYF.

The chain combines TRBV7-8 with TRBJ2-3, with D possibly matching TRBD1 (5 bases). V dropped 1 base and J dropped 7 bases, with 15 bases sitting between them. This CDR3 is built from 15 residues. From germline, CDR1 is SGHVS and CDR2 FQNEAQ. CDR3 coding DNA: TGTGCCAGCAGCTTAGGACAGCTTTCGGGCAATACGCAGTATTTT. Protein product: CASSLGQLSGNTQYF.

Only one count was recorded for this clone. V gene TRBV2 combines with J gene TRBJ1-6, with D possibly TRBD1 on 5 matching bases. The CDR3 sequence is 13 residues long. Trimming removed 7 bases from V and 6 bases from J, with 10 bases in between. Looked up from germline, CDR1 is SNHLY and CDR2 is FYNNEI. This chain's CDR3 is CASIAGLNSPLHF. As DNA, the CDR3 is TGTGCCAGCATTGCGGGACTTAATTCACCCCTCCACTTT.

The chain's CDR3 is CASSFGTAENFNQPQHF. DNA of the CDR3: TGTGCCAGCAGTTTCGGGACAGCAGAAAACTTCAATCAGCCCCAGCATTTT. V usage is TRBV28 and J usage is TRBJ1-5; 7 positions agree with TRBD1. Germline CDR1 reads MDHEN; CDR2 reads SYDVKM. The CDR3 has 17 residues. Trimming cost V 3 bases and J 3 bases; bases outside gene matches: 11.

This clone was seen a handful of times. This rearrangement joins TRBV18 to TRBJ1-2; 8 bases align to TRBD1. CDR3 length equals 14 residues. With 3 bases clipped from V and 3 bases from J, the junction kept 3 bases outside the gene matches. The V gene's germline CDR1 is KGHSH and CDR2 LQKENI. The CDR3 spells CASSPGQDHYGYTF. CDR3 nucleotide sequence: TGTGCCAGCTCACCGGGACAGGACCACTATGGCTACACCTTC.

This sequence joins TRBV30 and TRBJ2-3; TRBD2 matches 8 bases. With V trimmed by 3 bases and J by 4 bases, 6 bases remained unmatched. CDR1 is GTSNPN and CDR2 is SVGIG in the germline V gene (reference sequence). CDR3 length: 14 residues. In nucleotides, the CDR3 is TGTGCCTGGAGGCGGGGGGCCCCCCCAGATACGCAGTATTTT. Its protein product is CAWRRGAPPDTQYF.

J is TRBJ1-2 and V is TRBV3-1 (or the pseudogene TRBV3-2); D remains unclear. CDR1 and CDR2 (germline): LGHDT, YNNKEL (reference sequence). This CDR3 has 15 amino acids. V lost 0 bases to trimming and J lost 4 bases, with 12 bases between them. The CDR3 DNA follows: TGTGCCAGCAGCCAAGATCGCGCAGGCCTCTATGGCTACACCTTC. It encodes CASSQDRAGLYGYTF.

The chain joins TRBV5-5 to TRBJ1-2; 7 nucleotides agree with TRBD1. This CDR3 spans 16 amino acids. J gave up 3 bases and V 4 bases, and 12 bases lay outside the gene matches. Germline V lookup: CDR1 SGHKS, CDR2 YYEKEE (reference sequence). The CDR3 region is CASSEGVRGVDYGYTF. The CDR3 coding sequence is TGTGCCAGCAGCGAAGGGGTCAGGGGGGTGGACTATGGCTACACCTTC.

CDR3 DNA: TGTGCCAGCAGCTTTAACAGGGGTGGGACTGAAGCTTTCTTT. This sequence encodes CASSFNRGGTEAFF. The chain combines TRBV7-2 with TRBJ1-1; 7 bases are a match to TRBD1. The germline V gene encodes CDR1 SGHTA and CDR2 FQGNSA. CDR3 length equals 14 residues. J lost 5 bases, V lost 3 bases, and 6 bases had no gene match.

This clone was detected a few times. This sequence joins TRBV5-1 and TRBJ2-2, with 10 bases matching TRBD2. The CDR3 runs to 17 residues. Looked up from germline, CDR1 is SGHRS and CDR2 is YFSETQ. J gave up 6 bases and V 4 bases, and 12 bases lay outside the gene matches. The CDR3 DNA reads as TGCGCCAGCAGCCCCTTCCTTGGGACTAGCGCGGCCGGGGAGCTGTTTTTT. It specifies CASSPFLGTSAAGELFF.